The 17 T cell receptor beta chains below all came from one sample that was sequenced in a study of T cell clones after liver transplantation. Assay used: immunoSEQ multiplex PCR; TCRdb lists only in-frame clones, some missing. The sample has about 11,000 clones; around 70% are singletons. Specimen: CD4+ T cells from blood, collected 30 to 34 months after liver transplant. The receptors originated from a human patient who received a liver transplant. Some T cells may arise from the graft donor.

This CDR3 is CASSWEGWETQYF. The CDR3 DNA follows: TGTGCCAGCAGCTGGGAAGGGTGGGAAACGCAGTATTTT. This sequence joins TRBV7-9 and TRBJ2-3; D is undetermined. The CDR3 has 13 residues. The V gene's germline CDR1 is SEHNR and CDR2 FQNEAQ (reference sequence). With 4 bases removed from V and 9 bases from J, the gap between germline ends came to 14 bases. The full variable domain, its missing parts supplied by reference TRBV7-9 and TRBJ2-3, is DTGVSQNPRHKITKRGQNVTFRCDPISEHNRLYWYRQTLGQGPEFLTYFQNEAQLEKSRLLSDRFSAERPKGSFSTLEIQRTEQGDSAMYLCASSWEGWETQYFGPGTRLTVL.

This clone turned up a few times. This chain links TRBV5-5 with TRBJ2-1, with D tentatively TRBD1 (6 bases). Germline lookup yields CDR1 SGHKS and CDR2 YYEKEE (reference sequence). The CDR3 covers 15 residues. The V end was cut by 0 bases, the J end by 0 bases, with 7 bases between. CDR3 in DNA: TGTGCCAGCAGCTTGGCAGGGGACTCCTACAATGAGCAGTTCTTC. It specifies CASSLAGDSYNEQFF.

This clone was counted between two and nine times. The gene calls are TRBV2 and TRBJ2-2; maybe TRBD2 (6 bases). Germline lookup yields CDR1 SNHLY and CDR2 FYNNEI. This CDR3 spans 15 amino acids. V shed 3 bases and J shed 1 base, with 9 bases lying between them. For the CDR3, the DNA is TGTGCCAGCAGTGACACTAGCAGGAACACCGGGGAGCTGTTTTTT. This gives the protein CASSDTSRNTGELFF.

The gene calls are TRBV6-6 and TRBJ1-3, with D tentatively TRBD1 (5 bases). Germline V gene sequence: CDR1 MNHNY, CDR2 SVGAGI (reference sequence). The ends were cut back, 3 bases at V and 0 bases at J, with 9 bases in the middle. This CDR3 contains 15 residues. The CDR3 nucleotides are TGTGCCAGCAGTTATGACAGAAGCTCTGGAAACACCATATATTTT. Protein product: CASSYDRSSGNTIYF.

The chain carries TRBV4-1 and TRBJ2-1, with 10 bases lining up with TRBD2. Trimming took 0 bases from V and 5 from J; bases not matched to a gene: 4. In germline, CDR1 is MGHRA, CDR2 YSYEKL. This CDR3 is built from 16 residues. In nucleotides, the CDR3 is TGCGCCAGCAGCCAAGATCTAGCGGGAGCGAACAATGAGCAGTTCTTC. It codes for CASSQDLAGANNEQFF.

The chain is built from TRBV15 and TRBJ2-1; D gene uncertain. The germline V gene has CDR1 LNHNV and CDR2 YYDKDF (reference sequence). V lost 3 bases, J lost 0 bases, and 9 bases lay in between. This CDR3 region has 15 residues. The CDR3 coding sequence is TGTGCCACCAGCAGGGCGGATAGCTCCTACAATGAGCAGTTCTTC. It yields the protein CATSRADSSYNEQFF.

The gene calls are TRBV7-8 and TRBJ2-1; the match to TRBD1 covers 8 bases. The CDR3 extends over 19 amino acids. Trimming removed 2 bases from V and 8 bases from J; junction bases left unmatched: 20. CDR1 and CDR2 from the germline V gene are SGHVS and FQNEAQ. CDR3: CASSLRSPGPGGSGDEQFF. The CDR3 DNA reads as TGTGCCAGCAGCTTACGATCTCCGGGGCCAGGGGGCTCGGGGGATGAGCAGTTCTTC.

The chain is built from TRBV7-2 and TRBJ1-2; D possibly corresponds to TRBD1 (5 bases). Germline V gives CDR1 SGHTA, CDR2 FQGNSA. V was pared by 4 bases and J by 4 bases, with 13 bases between. This CDR3 region has 14 residues. The CDR3 loop is CASSSAGASYGYTF. CDR3 DNA sequence: TGTGCCAGCAGCTCCGCCGGGGCTAGCTATGGCTACACCTTC.

V and J are TRBV6-5 and TRBJ2-3, with D perhaps TRBD1 (5 bases). Trimming removed 10 bases at V and 4 bases at J, with 15 bases between. Germline lookup yields CDR1 MNHEY and CDR2 SVGAGI. The CDR3 sequence is 13 residues long. The CDR3, as DNA: TGTGCCACCGCAGTCAGGGTGGCAGATACGCAGTATTTT. This translates into CATAVRVADTQYF.

Comment on this clone: Other DNA sequences in this sample translate to the same CDR3. V and J are TRBV27 and TRBJ2-7, with D maybe TRBD2 (5 bases). CDR1 is MNHEY and CDR2 is SMNVEV in the germline V gene (reference sequence). There are 10 residues in the CDR3. The ends were cut back, 8 bases at V and 7 bases at J, with 9 bases in the middle. The chain's CDR3 is CASGRGEQYF. CDR3 DNA: TGTGCCAGCGGGAGAGGGGAGCAGTACTTC.

The rearrangement joins TRBV7-9 to TRBJ2-7, with 11 bases lining up with TRBD1. Germline V gene data show CDR1 as SEHNR and CDR2 as FQNEAQ (reference sequence). The CDR3 has 16 amino acids. Trimming removed 2 bases from V and 2 bases from J; junction bases left unmatched: 5. The CDR3 protein is CASSLSGQGAPYEQYV. The CDR3 bases are TGTGCCAGCAGCTTATCCGGACAGGGGGCGCCCTACGAGCAGTACGTC.

This chain links TRBV30 with TRBJ1-2; possibly TRBD1 for D (6 bases). The CDR3 is 12 amino acids. Germline-derived CDR1 and CDR2 are GTSNPN and SVGIG (reference sequence). Between the trimmed V and J ends, which lost 3 bases and 5 bases, there was a span of 10 bases. The CDR3 bases are TGTGCCTGGAGGAAGGACAGTTATGGCTACACCTTC. It translates to CAWRKDSYGYTF.

The chain recombines TRBV29-1 with TRBJ2-2; 12 bases match TRBD2. The CDR3 has 14 residues. Trimming cost V 5 bases and J 5 bases; bases outside gene matches: 3. Per the germline V gene, CDR1 is SQVTM and CDR2 is ANQGSEA. DNA for the CDR3: TGCAGCGTTTGCCTAGCGGGAGGGACCGGGGAGCTGTTTTTT. Residues: CSVCLAGGTGELFF.

The J gene is TRBJ2-7, the V gene TRBV28, with D tentatively TRBD2 (5 bases). Germline V CDR1 and CDR2: MDHEN, SYDVKM. CDR3 length equals 15 residues. The V end lost 2 bases, the J end lost 9 bases, and 20 bases lay between the germline ends. Here the CDR3 DNA reads TGTGCCAGCAGTTTAATGGTTCCGGGGATGATGGCGCAGTACTTC. The encoded protein is CASSLMVPGMMAQYF.

The chain links TRBV7-8 to TRBJ2-1, with no clear D. The ends were cut back, 1 base at V and 3 bases at J, with 4 bases in the middle. Germline V gene lookup returns CDR1 SGHVS and CDR2 FQNEAQ. The CDR3 contains 13 residues. As DNA, the CDR3 is TGTGCCAGCAGCTTAGTAGACTACAATGAGCAGTTCTTC. Protein sequence: CASSLVDYNEQFF. Using reference TRBV7-8 and TRBJ2-1 for the parts outside the CDR3, the full variable domain is GAGVSQSPRYKVAKRGQDVALRCDPISGHVSLFWYQQALGQGPEFLTYFQNEAQLDKSGLPSDRFFAERPEGSVSTLKIQRTQQEDSAVYLCASSLVDYNEQFFGPGTRLTVL.

The chain recombines TRBV4-1 with TRBJ2-7; weak D call: TRBD1 (6 bases). There are 14 residues in the CDR3. In germline, CDR1 is MGHRA, CDR2 YSYEKL. Trimming took 3 bases from V and 3 from J, leaving 12 bases between them. This CDR3 reads CASSHTSDSYEQYF. In nucleotides, the CDR3 is TGCGCCAGCAGCCACACGTCGGACAGCTACGAGCAGTACTTC.

The V and J genes are TRBV7-7 and TRBJ2-5, with a tentative D call TRBD1 (6 bases). Germline CDR1 is SSHAT and CDR2 is FNYEAQ (reference sequence). V was clipped by 4 bases and J by 5 bases, with 14 bases between them. The CDR3 is 14 residues long. In DNA form, the CDR3 reads TGTGCCAGCAGCTCGGACAGATACTCGGAGACCCAGTACTTC. Residues: CASSSDRYSETQYF. Using reference TRBV7-7 and TRBJ2-5 for the parts outside the CDR3, the full variable domain is GAGVSQSPRYKVTKRGQDVTLRCDPISSHATLYWYQQALGQGPEFLTYFNYEAQPDKSGLPSDRFSAERPEGSISTLTIQRTEQRDSAMYRCASSSDRYSETQYFGPGTRLLVL.